The present T cell receptor beta chain was sequenced within a study of CD8 T cells in Susac syndrome. Random hexamers were used to reverse transcribe 0.5 to 1 ug of RNA. TCRdb fed the immunoSEQ multiplex PCR reads into MiXCR, producing one record per CDR3 protein. There are more than 150,000 distinct CDR3 sequences in the sample; about 95% occur only once, and about 0.13% lies in the top ten. After removal of 6 bases from V and 4 bases from J, the junction contained 12 bases not matched to a gene. The CDR3 sequence is 15 residues long. This clonotype originated in a human donor in good health. V usage is TRBV12-3 or TRBV12-4 and J usage is TRBJ2-7; 7 nucleotides agree with TRBD2. The sequenced sample consisted of CD4+ T cells from PBMCs. The CDR3 DNA sequence: TGTGCCAGCAGCCCCATGGGGGGGGTGGGATACGAGCAGTACTTC. This codes for CASSPMGGVGYEQYF.